The present T cell receptor beta chain was sequenced within a study of blood T cell repertoires in COVID-19. Original handling: Reference gene primer amplification gave estimated nucleated cell counts. Sequencing used immunoSEQ multiplex PCR; TCRdb keeps in-frame clones, though not all of them. V and J calls and clone size are those listed in that table; D and trimming were worked out from the DNA. The sample includes around 120,000 clones, 65% to 90% seen only once; the top ten take approximately 10%. The CDR3 runs 16 residues. V trimming: 2 bases; J trimming: 7 bases; junction bases outside the gene matches: 10. Germline V lookup: CDR1 MNHEY, CDR2 SVGAGI.

This chain joins TRBV6-5 and TRBJ2-2; 7 bases match TRBD1. Sample: peripheral blood. The TCR sequence derives from a man aged 80 or over with acute or convalescent COVID-19. For the CDR3, the DNA is TGTGCCAGCAGTTACGCCAAAGGGGGCGGCCTCGGGGAGCTGTTTTTT. This translates into CASSYAKGGGLGELFF.